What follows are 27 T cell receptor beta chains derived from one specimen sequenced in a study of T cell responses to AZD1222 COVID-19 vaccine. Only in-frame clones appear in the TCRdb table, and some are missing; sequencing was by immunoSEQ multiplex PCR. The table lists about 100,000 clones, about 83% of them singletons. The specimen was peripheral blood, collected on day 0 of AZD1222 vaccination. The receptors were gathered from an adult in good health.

The CDR3 region is CASSEGVGGYEQYF. The CDR3 DNA sequence: TGTGCCAGCAGTGAAGGGGTAGGGGGCTACGAGCAGTACTTC. J is TRBJ2-7 and V is TRBV2, with a weak D call TRBD1 (6 bases). Germline lookup yields CDR1 SNHLY and CDR2 FYNNEI. CDR3 length: 14 amino acids. The ends were cut back, 1 base at V and 3 bases at J, with 10 bases in the middle.

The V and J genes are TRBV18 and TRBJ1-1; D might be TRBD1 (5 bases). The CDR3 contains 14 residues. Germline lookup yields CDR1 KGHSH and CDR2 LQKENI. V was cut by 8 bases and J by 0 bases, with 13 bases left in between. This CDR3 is CASTQDNLNTEAFF. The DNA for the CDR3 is TGTGCCAGCACCCAGGACAATTTGAACACTGAAGCTTTCTTT.

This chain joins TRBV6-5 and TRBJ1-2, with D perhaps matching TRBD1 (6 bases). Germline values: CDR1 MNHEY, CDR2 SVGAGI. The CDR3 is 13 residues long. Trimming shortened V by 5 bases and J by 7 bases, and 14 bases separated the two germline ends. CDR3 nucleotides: TGTGCCAGCAGTACCGGGACACCGAGTGGCTACACCTTC. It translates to CASSTGTPSGYTF.

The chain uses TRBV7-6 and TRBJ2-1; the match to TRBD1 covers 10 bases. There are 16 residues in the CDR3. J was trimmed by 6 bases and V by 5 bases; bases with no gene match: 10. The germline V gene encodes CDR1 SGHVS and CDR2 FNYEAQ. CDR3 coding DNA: TGTGCCAGCAGCCCGGTGAGGGGACAGGGGAGCAATGAGCAGTTCTTC. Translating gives CASSPVRGQGSNEQFF.

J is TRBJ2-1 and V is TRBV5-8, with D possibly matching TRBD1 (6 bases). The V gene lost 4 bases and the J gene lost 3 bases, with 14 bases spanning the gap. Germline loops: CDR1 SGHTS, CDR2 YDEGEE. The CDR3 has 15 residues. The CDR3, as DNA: TGTGCCAGCAGCAGGGGGTGGGGCAGCTACAATGAGCAGTTCTTC. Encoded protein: CASSRGWGSYNEQFF.

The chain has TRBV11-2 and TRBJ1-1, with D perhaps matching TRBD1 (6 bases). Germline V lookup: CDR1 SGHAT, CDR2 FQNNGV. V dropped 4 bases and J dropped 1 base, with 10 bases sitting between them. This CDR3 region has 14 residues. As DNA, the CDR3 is TGTGCCAGCAGCTCGACAGGTTGGAACACTGAAGCTTTCTTT. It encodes CASSSTGWNTEAFF.

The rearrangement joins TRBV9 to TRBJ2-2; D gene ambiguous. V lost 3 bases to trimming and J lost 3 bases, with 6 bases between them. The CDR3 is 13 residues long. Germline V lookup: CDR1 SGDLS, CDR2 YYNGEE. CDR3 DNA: TGTGCCAGCAGCGCCTTTTACACCGGGGAGCTGTTTTTT. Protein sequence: CASSAFYTGELFF.

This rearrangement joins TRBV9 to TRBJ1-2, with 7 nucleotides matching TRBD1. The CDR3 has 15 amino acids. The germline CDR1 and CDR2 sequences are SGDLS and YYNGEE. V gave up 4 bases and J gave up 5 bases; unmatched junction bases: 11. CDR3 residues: CASSSDRVIGYGYTF. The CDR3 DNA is TGTGCCAGCAGCTCCGACAGGGTAATTGGTTATGGCTACACCTTC.

The CDR3: CASSLGLAGSETQYF. The CDR3 DNA reads as TGTGCCAGCAGCTTGGGACTAGCGGGGAGTGAGACCCAGTACTTC. This sequence joins TRBV7-7 and TRBJ2-5; 13 bases map to TRBD2. Germline V gene data show CDR1 as SSHAT and CDR2 as FNYEAQ (reference sequence). Losses at the gene ends were 3 bases for V and 5 bases for J; bases not matched to a gene: 3. CDR3 length: 15 residues.

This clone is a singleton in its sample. The CDR3, as DNA: TGCGCCAGCAGCTTGGCCTGGGAGACCCAGTACTTC. The encoded protein is CASSLAWETQYF. J is TRBJ2-5 and V is TRBV5-1; D gene unclear. Per germline, CDR1 SGHRS and CDR2 YFSETQ. Trimming removed 0 bases at V and 5 bases at J, with 5 bases between. The CDR3 totals 12 residues.

The CDR3 spells CASSEALGFSNQPQHF. CDR3 DNA sequence: TGTGCCAGCAGTGAAGCGCTGGGTTTTAGCAATCAGCCCCAGCATTTT. The gene calls are TRBV6-1 and TRBJ1-5; D is ambiguous. This CDR3 is built from 16 residues. The germline gives CDR1 MNHNS, CDR2 SASEGT. V lost 0 bases and J lost 0, with 9 bases in between.

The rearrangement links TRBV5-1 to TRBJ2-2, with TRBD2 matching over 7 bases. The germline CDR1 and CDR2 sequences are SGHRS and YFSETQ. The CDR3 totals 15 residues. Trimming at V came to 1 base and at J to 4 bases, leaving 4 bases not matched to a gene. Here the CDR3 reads CASSLTRGSTGELFF. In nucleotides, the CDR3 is TGCGCCAGCAGCTTGACGCGGGGGAGCACCGGGGAGCTGTTTTTT.

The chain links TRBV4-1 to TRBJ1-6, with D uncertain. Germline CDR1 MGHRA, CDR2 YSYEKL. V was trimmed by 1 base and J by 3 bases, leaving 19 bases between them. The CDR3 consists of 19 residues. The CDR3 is CASSQGPSFNYGYNSPLHF. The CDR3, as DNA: TGCGCCAGCAGCCAAGGTCCCAGTTTTAACTACGGCTATAATTCACCCCTCCACTTT.

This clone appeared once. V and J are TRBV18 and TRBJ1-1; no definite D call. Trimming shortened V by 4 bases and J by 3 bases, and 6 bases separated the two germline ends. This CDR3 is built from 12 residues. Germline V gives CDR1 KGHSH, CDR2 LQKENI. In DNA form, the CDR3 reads TGTGCCAGCTCACAGTCGTACACTGAAGCTTTCTTT. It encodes CASSQSYTEAFF.

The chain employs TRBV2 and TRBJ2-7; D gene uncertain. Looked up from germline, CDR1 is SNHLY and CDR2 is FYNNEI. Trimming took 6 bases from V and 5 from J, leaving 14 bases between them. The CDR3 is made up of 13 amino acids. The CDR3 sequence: CASRIMYINEQYF. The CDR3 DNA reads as TGTGCCAGCAGGATTATGTATATTAACGAGCAGTACTTC.

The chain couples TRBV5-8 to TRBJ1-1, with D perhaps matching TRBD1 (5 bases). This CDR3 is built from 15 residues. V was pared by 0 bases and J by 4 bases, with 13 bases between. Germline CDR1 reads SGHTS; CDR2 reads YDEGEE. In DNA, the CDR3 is TGTGCCAGCAGCTTGGCTACGGGGCCGCGCACTGAAGCTTTCTTT. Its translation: CASSLATGPRTEAFF. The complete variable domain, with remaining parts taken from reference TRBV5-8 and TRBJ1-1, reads EAGVTQSPTHLIKTRGQQATLRCSPISGHTSVYWYQQALGLGLQFLLWYDEGEERNRGNFPPRFSGRQFPNYSSELNVNALELEDSALYLCASSLATGPRTEAFFGQGTRLTVV.

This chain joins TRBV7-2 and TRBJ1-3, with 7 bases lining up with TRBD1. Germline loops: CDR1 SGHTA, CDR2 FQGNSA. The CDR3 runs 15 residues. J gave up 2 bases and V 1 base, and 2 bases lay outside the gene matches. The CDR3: CASSLDRGPGNTIYF. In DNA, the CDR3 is TGTGCCAGCAGCTTAGACAGGGGCCCTGGAAACACCATATATTTT. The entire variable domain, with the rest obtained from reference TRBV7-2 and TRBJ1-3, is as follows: GAGVSQSPSNKVTEKGKDVELRCDPISGHTALYWYRQSLGQGLEFLIYFQGNSAPDKSGLPSDRFSAERTGGSVSTLTIQRTQQEDSAVYLCASSLDRGPGNTIYFGEGSWLTVV.

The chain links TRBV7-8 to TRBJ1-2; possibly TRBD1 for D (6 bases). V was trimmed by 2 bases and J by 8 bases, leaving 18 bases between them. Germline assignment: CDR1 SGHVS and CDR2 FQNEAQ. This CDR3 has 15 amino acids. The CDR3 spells CASSLSGDGFGGYTF. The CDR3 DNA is TGTGCCAGCAGCTTATCAGGGGATGGATTCGGCGGCTACACCTTC.

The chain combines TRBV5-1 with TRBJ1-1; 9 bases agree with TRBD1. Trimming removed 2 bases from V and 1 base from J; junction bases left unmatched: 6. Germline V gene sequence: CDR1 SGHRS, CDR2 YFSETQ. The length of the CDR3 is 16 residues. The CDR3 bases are TGCGCCAGCAGCTTAACAGGGGGCTCAAGGAACACTGAAGCTTTCTTT. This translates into CASSLTGGSRNTEAFF.

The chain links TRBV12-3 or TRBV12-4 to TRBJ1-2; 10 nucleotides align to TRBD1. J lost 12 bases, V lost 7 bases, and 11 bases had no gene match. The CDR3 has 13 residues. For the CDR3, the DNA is TGTGCCAGCACTACGAATAGACAGGGGGCAAACACCTTC. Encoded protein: CASTTNRQGANTF.

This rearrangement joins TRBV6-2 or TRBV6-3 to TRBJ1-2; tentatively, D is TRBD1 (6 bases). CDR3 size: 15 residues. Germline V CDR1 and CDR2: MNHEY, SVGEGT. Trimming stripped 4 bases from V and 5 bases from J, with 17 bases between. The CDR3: CASSFEGGLTYGYTF. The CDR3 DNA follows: TGTGCCAGCAGTTTCGAGGGGGGCCTGACTTATGGCTACACCTTC.

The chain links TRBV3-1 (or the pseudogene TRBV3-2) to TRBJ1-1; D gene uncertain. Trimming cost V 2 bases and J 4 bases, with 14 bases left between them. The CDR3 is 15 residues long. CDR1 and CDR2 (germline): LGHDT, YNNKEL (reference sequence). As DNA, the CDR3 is TGTGCCAGCAGCCAAAACCCTCTGGGTTCCACTGAAGCTTTCTTT. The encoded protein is CASSQNPLGSTEAFF.

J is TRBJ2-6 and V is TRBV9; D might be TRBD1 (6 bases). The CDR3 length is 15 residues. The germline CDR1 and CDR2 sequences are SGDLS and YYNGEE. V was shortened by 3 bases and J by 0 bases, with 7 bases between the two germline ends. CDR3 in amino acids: CASSGTVSGANVLTF. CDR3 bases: TGTGCCAGCAGCGGGACAGTCTCTGGGGCCAACGTCCTGACTTTC.

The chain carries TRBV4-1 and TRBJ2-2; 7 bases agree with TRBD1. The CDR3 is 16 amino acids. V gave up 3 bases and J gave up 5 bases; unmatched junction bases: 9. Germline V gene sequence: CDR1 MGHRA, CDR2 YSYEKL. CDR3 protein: CASSQDRRPGTGELFF. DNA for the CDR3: TGCGCCAGCAGCCAGGACAGGCGACCTGGGACCGGGGAGCTGTTTTTT.

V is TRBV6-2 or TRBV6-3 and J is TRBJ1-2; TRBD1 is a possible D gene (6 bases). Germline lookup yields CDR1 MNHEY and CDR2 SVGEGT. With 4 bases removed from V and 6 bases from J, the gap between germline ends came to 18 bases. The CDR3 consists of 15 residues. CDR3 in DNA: TGTGCCAGCAGTTCCCAAAACAGGGACGGGAATGGCTACACCTTC. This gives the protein CASSSQNRDGNGYTF.

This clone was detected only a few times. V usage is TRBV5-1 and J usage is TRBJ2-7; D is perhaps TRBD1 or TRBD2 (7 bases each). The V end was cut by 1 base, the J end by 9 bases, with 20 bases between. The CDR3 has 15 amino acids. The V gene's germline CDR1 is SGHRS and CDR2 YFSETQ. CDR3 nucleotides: TGCGCCAGCAGCTTGCTGCAGGGGGGGAATACGGGGCAGTACTTC. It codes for CASSLLQGGNTGQYF.

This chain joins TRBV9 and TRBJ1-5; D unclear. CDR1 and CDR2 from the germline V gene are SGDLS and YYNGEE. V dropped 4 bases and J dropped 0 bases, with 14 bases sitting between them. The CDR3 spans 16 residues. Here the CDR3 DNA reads TGTGCCAGCAGCTCCGAGGACGGCTATAGCAATCAGCCCCAGCATTTT. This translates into CASSSEDGYSNQPQHF.